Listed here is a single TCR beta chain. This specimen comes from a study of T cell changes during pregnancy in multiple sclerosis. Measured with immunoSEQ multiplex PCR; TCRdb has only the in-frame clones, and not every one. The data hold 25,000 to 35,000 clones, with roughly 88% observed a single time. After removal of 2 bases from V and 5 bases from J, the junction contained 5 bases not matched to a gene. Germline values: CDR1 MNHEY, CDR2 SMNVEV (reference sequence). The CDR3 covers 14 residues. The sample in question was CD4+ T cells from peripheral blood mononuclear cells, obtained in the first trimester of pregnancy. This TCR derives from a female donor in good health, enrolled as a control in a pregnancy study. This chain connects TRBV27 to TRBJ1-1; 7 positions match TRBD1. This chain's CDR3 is CASSLRGQGTEAFF. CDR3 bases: TGTGCCAGCAGTTTAAGGGGGCAGGGGACTGAAGCTTTCTTT.